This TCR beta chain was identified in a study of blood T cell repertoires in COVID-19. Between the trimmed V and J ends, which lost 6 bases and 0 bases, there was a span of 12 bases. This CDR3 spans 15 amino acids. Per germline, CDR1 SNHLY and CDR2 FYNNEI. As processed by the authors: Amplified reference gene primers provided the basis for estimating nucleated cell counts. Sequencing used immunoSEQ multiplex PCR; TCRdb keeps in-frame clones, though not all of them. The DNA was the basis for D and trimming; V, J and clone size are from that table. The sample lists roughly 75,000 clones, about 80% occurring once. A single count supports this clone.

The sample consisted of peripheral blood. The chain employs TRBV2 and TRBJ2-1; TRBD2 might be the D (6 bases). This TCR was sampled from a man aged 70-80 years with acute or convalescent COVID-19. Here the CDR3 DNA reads TGTGCCAGCAGGGAGGAGGGCCGCTCCTACAATGAGCAGTTCTTC. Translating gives CASREEGRSYNEQFF.